The 10 T cell receptor beta chains below were found in one sample sequenced in a study of cytomegalovirus exposure and HLA in healthy donors. The primer mix had 60 Vbeta and 13 Jbeta primers. Sequenced by immunoSEQ multiplex PCR; TCRdb stores in-frame clones only, minus some. The profile shows tens of thousands of clones, 6.5% to 8% of them singletons. The specimen sequenced was PBMCs. Source of these receptors: a man aged 45-65 years in good health and CMV-seronegative.

V and J are TRBV5-1 and TRBJ2-7, with TRBD2 matching over 11 bases. J lost 4 bases, V lost 3 bases, and 3 bases had no gene match. The germline CDR1 and CDR2 sequences are SGHRS and YFSETQ. The CDR3 is 14 residues long. Written as DNA, the CDR3 is TGCGCCAGCAGCTCGACTAGCGGGGCTTACGAGCAGTACTTC. It encodes CASSSTSGAYEQYF. The full variable domain, its missing parts supplied by reference TRBV5-1 and TRBJ2-7, is KAGVTQTPRYLIKTRGQQVTLSCSPISGHRSVSWYQQTPGQGLQFLFEYFSETQRNKGNFPGRFSGRQFSNSRSEMNVSTLELGDSALYLCASSSTSGAYEQYFGPGTRLTVT.

This clone was detected a few times. V is TRBV11-2 and J is TRBJ1-1, with D hard to call. Germline CDR1 and CDR2: SGHAT and FQNNGV. The CDR3 covers 15 residues. With 1 base removed from V and 0 bases from J, the gap between germline ends came to 9 bases. CDR3 region: CASSLVTAMNTEAFF. The CDR3 region has the DNA TGTGCCAGCAGCTTAGTTACAGCCATGAACACTGAAGCTTTCTTT.

The chain is built from TRBV28 and TRBJ1-1, with a weak D call TRBD1 (6 bases). Trimming removed 8 bases at V and 5 bases at J, with 21 bases between. Germline values: CDR1 MDHEN, CDR2 SYDVKM. The CDR3 covers 15 residues. CDR3 DNA sequence: TGTGCCAGCGGGCTGGTCGACAGGCCGGGAACTGAAGCTTTCTTT. Translation gives CASGLVDRPGTEAFF.

The chain recombines TRBV27 with TRBJ2-3; maybe TRBD2 (7 bases). The CDR3 consists of 16 residues. Germline V gene lookup returns CDR1 MNHEY and CDR2 SMNVEV (reference sequence). V was shortened by 4 bases and J by 5 bases, with 19 bases between the two germline ends. As DNA, the CDR3 is TGTGCCAGCAGTTCAGTACGTGGGGGGGCTAGAGATACGCAGTATTTT. Residues: CASSSVRGGARDTQYF.

CDR3 sequence: CASSLGLAVNTGELFF. DNA of the CDR3: TGTGCCAGCTCACTAGGACTAGCGGTAAACACCGGGGAGCTGTTTTTT. The chain employs TRBV18 and TRBJ2-2, with 10 nucleotides matching TRBD2. CDR3 length equals 16 residues. The V segment lost 4 bases and the J segment 2 bases; nucleotides outside the gene matches: 4. Per germline, CDR1 KGHSH and CDR2 LQKENI.

A word on this clone: Sequence at one end of the junction differs from germline and may be a read error. The DNA for the CDR3 is TGTGCCAGCAGATACTCGACTAGCGGGGGATCGAATGAGCAGTTCTTC. Amino acids: CASRYSTSGGSNEQFF. This chain connects TRBV6-5 to TRBJ2-1; TRBD2 aligns across 12 bases. Germline values: CDR1 MNHEY, CDR2 SVGAGI. This CDR3 is 16 amino acids long.

CDR3 DNA: TGCGCCAGCAGCCCCGGGGGGAACACTGAAGCTTTCTTT. Its protein is CASSPGGNTEAFF. The chain uses TRBV5-1 and TRBJ1-1; a weak D match, TRBD1 (5 bases). CDR3 length equals 13 residues. CDR1 and CDR2 from the germline V gene are SGHRS and YFSETQ. Trimming pared 4 bases from V and 1 base from J, leaving 8 bases between. Filled out from reference TRBV5-1 and TRBJ1-1, the complete variable domain reads KAGVTQTPRYLIKTRGQQVTLSCSPISGHRSVSWYQQTPGQGLQFLFEYFSETQRNKGNFPGRFSGRQFSNSRSEMNVSTLELGDSALYLCASSPGGNTEAFFGQGTRLTVV.

This sequence joins TRBV5-1 and TRBJ1-6; D ambiguous. Germline V gene lookup returns CDR1 SGHRS and CDR2 YFSETQ. This CDR3 has 16 residues. V lost 4 bases to trimming and J lost 1 base, with 12 bases between them. CDR3 bases: TGCGCCAGCAGCCCCGGGAGAATGTCCTATAATTCACCCCTCCACTTT. Amino acids: CASSPGRMSYNSPLHF.

This clone was seen a few times. The gene calls are TRBV4-2 and TRBJ2-1, with D perhaps TRBD1 (6 bases). Deletions cut 1 base from V and 6 bases from J, with 10 bases between. The CDR3 contains 14 residues. Germline V gene lookup returns CDR1 LGHNA and CDR2 YNFKEQ. The CDR3 region is CASSQGRGFNEQFF. The CDR3, as DNA: TGTGCCAGCAGCCAAGGCAGGGGATTCAATGAGCAGTTCTTC.

V and J are TRBV7-2 and TRBJ2-5; 9 nucleotides agree with TRBD1. The J segment lost 4 bases and the V segment lost 3 bases, leaving 6 bases of the junction unmatched. CDR1 is SGHTA and CDR2 is FQGNSA in the germline V gene. The CDR3 sequence is 15 residues long. This CDR3 is CASSFPGQGPETQYF. CDR3 nucleotide sequence: TGTGCCAGCAGCTTTCCGGGACAGGGCCCAGAGACCCAGTACTTC.